Ten or more counts support the clone carrying this T cell receptor (beta chain). As yet, its antigen is unknown. The data are from a study of identical twins. General study findings and limits: Among monozygotic twins, out-of-frame TCR alpha sharing exceeded what models predicted. Memory repertoires showed no such pattern, whereas abundant cord blood beta clonotypes carried fewer insertions.

With template switching, a universal primer site was added, and the cDNA carried unique molecular identifiers. One entry per CDR3 protein results from TCRdb running MiXCR on the 5' RACE reads. Of fewer than 800,000 distinct CDR3 sequences listed, about 7% are singletons. The CDR3 runs 14 residues. The germline V and J ends were trimmed by 0 bases and 6 bases, with 6 bases remaining between them. Germline CDR1 SGHVS, CDR2 FQNEAQ. The sample also formed part of further work on yellow fever vaccine responses in identical twins.

The gene calls are TRBV7-8 and TRBJ1-6; D gene ambiguous. Sequenced input: PBMCs. The receptor's source is a woman aged 18 to 35 in good health. The DNA for the CDR3 is TGTGCCAGCAGCTTAGCGGAAGTTAATTCACCCCTCCACTTT. Its translation: CASSLAEVNSPLHF.